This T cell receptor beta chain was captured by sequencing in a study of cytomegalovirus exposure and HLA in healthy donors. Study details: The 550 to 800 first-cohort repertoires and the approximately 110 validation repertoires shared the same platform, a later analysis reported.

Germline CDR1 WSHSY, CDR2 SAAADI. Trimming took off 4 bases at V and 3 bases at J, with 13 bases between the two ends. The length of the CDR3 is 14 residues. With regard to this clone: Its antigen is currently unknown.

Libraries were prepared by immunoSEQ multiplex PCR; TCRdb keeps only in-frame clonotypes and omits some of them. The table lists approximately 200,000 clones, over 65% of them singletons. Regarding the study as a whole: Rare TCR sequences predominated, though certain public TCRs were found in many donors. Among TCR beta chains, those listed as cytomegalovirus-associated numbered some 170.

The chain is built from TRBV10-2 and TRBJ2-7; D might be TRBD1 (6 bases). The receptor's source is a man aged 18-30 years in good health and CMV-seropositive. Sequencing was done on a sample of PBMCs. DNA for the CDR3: TGCGCCAGCAGTGTGCAAGGGGGTATCTACGAGCAGTACTTC. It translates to CASSVQGGIYEQYF.